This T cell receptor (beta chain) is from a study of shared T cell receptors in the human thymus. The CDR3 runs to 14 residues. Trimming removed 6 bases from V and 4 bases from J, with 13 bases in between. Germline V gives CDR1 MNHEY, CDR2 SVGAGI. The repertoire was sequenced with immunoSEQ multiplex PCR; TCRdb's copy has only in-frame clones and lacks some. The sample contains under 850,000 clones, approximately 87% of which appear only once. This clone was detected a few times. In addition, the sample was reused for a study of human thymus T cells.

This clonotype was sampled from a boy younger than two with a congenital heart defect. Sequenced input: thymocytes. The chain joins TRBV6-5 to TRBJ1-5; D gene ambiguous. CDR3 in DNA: TGTGCCAGCAGAACAAAACGGGATAATCAGCCCCAGCATTTT. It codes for CASRTKRDNQPQHF.